This TCR beta chain was observed in a study of CD8+ T cells in alopecia areata. Study at large: Treated patients swallowed 5 to 10 mg of oral tofacitinib twice daily.

As regards this clone: Antigen specificity is unknown.

cDNA prepared by RNA extraction and subsequent reverse transcription served as the template for sequencing. Repertoires were generated with immunoSEQ multiplex PCR, while TCRdb's copy carries only in-frame clones and drops some. The sample carries 95,000 to 150,000 clones, over 55% recorded once. Stated treatment: oral pan-JAK inhibitor, 5-10 mg twice daily. Individuals with alopecia areata gave both lesional scalp punch biopsies and peripheral blood for collection. General study findings and limits: Administration of tofacitinib significantly diminished scalp clonality and expanded CD8+ clones within the top 100. Just one nonresponder means the tie between baseline CD8+ expansion and response stays uncertain.

CDR1 and CDR2 (germline): SGHNT, YYREEE (reference sequence). The CDR3 spans 16 residues. Losses at the gene ends were 3 bases for V and 5 bases for J; bases not matched to a gene: 8. The chain employs TRBV5-4 and TRBJ1-6, with 7 nucleotides matching TRBD1. The receptor comes from a human donor with alopecia areata. Sequenced material: CD4+ T cells sorted from blood, taken at week 4, from a patient treated with tofacitinib. The CDR3 sequence: CASSSGRDSHNSPLHF. The CDR3 coding sequence is TGTGCCAGCAGCTCGGGCCGGGACAGCCATAATTCACCCCTCCACTTT.